This TCR beta chain was captured by sequencing in a study of CD8 T cells in Susac syndrome. Germline V lookup: CDR1 SGHRS, CDR2 YFSETQ. The CDR3 spans 14 residues. Trimming shortened V by 0 bases and J by 8 bases, and 14 bases separated the two germline ends. The RNA input was roughly 0.45 to 1 ug, and it was reverse transcribed with random hexamers. Multiplex immunoSEQ PCR targeted 54 Vbeta and 13 Jbeta TCR beta segments. TCRdb re-called the immunoSEQ multiplex PCR reads through MiXCR, storing one row per CDR3 protein. The table has roughly 110,000 distinct CDR3 sequences, over 90% seen once; the top ten hold around 0.15%.

The sample was CD4+ T cells from PBMCs. The chain uses TRBV5-1 and TRBJ1-2, with a tentative D call TRBD1 (5 bases). The sequence came from a human donor in good health. The CDR3 spells CASSLEGGQGGYTF. The CDR3 DNA follows: TGCGCCAGCAGCTTGGAAGGTGGGCAGGGCGGCTACACCTTC.